This T cell receptor (beta chain) was sequenced during a study of shared clonotypes between healthy human individuals. Study-wide results and limits: The authors expected sequencing depth to affect clonotype sharing among donors. Donors were few, which limited the genetic and exposure-history diversity represented.

Remarks on this clone: Antigen: not known.

Trimming removed 6 bases at V and 2 bases at J, with 20 bases between. This CDR3 spans 16 amino acids. Looked up from germline, CDR1 is MNHEY and CDR2 is SMNVEV (reference sequence). Samples underwent the assay at deep level. In the authors' workflow: Junction-only immunoSEQ data arrived without quality scores, meaning filtering differed. Clones were read by immunoSEQ multiplex PCR, and TCRdb kept only the in-frame ones, dropping some. The DNA gave D and trimming, while V, J and clone size come from that table. This table has roughly 2,000,000 clones, about 95% appearing once. As defined, naive CD8 cells were CD45RO-negative and positively selected for CCR7, with terminally differentiated effector memory CD45RA+ cells excluded.

The sample was naive CD8+ T cells sorted from blood. The rearrangement uses TRBV27 and TRBJ2-7, with D tentatively TRBD1 (6 bases). This TCR was recovered from a man between 18 and 35 years old in good health. The CDR3: CASRLRQAEYAYEQYF. For the CDR3, the DNA is TGTGCCAGCAGATTACGACAGGCGGAGTATGCCTACGAGCAGTACTTC.